Shown below are 18 T cell receptor beta chains from a single sample sequenced in a study of CXCR3-negative and CXCR3-positive naive CD8 T cells. The authors prepared UMI-labeled TRB cDNA libraries by 5' RACE. TCRdb re-called the 5' RACE reads; every CDR3 protein appears as one record, without DNA. The sample has 41,000 or so distinct CDR3 sequences. The sequenced sample consisted of naive CXCR3- CD8+ T cells from blood. Regarding subset: CD45RO-CCR7+CD27+CD95- naive CD8+ T cells lacking CXCR3 (TNR3-). The source is a human donor in good health. Some clones in this sample may be carry-over from other donors' samples.

This chain uses TRBV5-6 with TRBJ2-7; TCRdb calls TRBD1, which cannot be checked without DNA. This CDR3 has 14 residues. CDR1 and CDR2 (germline): SGHDT, YYEEEE. The CDR3 loop reads CASSLFVRAYEQYF.

CDR3 sequence reads: CASSGGGLAVYNEQFF. The rearrangement uses TRBV5-1 and TRBJ2-1; TCRdb proposes TRBD2, but this gene call is untestable without DNA. This CDR3 has 16 amino acids. The germline V gene has CDR1 SGHRS and CDR2 YFSETQ.

This chain uses TRBV12-3 or TRBV12-4 with TRBJ2-5; absent DNA, TCRdb's TRBD1 call cannot be checked. The CDR3 has 14 amino acids. The CDR3 loop reads CASGSMGGQETQYF.

By frequency, this clonotype is medium-sized. This CDR3 reads CASSLGDRGYEQYF. The rearrangement links TRBV7-7 to TRBJ2-7; TCRdb outputs TRBD1, but without DNA this stays unchecked. Germline CDR1 reads SSHAT; CDR2 reads FNYEAQ (reference sequence). There are 14 residues in the CDR3.

The chain couples TRBV6-1 to TRBJ2-7; TCRdb picks TRBD1, but there is no DNA to check that call. Germline V gives CDR1 MNHNS, CDR2 SASEGT. The CDR3 is 15 amino acids. CDR3 sequence reads: CASSAGQGPSYEQYF.

CDR3 residues: CSVSKQTGIENEQYF. The rearrangement joins TRBV29-1 to TRBJ2-7; without DNA, the TCRdb call of TRBD1 cannot be checked. Germline CDR1 reads SQVTM; CDR2 reads ANQGSEA. The CDR3 contains 15 residues.

The rearrangement links TRBV6-1 to TRBJ1-5. This CDR3 is 14 amino acids long. Germline V gene data show CDR1 as MNHNS and CDR2 as SASEGT. CDR3 in amino acids: CASSDWGSNQPQHF.

The rearrangement links TRBV7-3 to TRBJ2-1; TCRdb selects TRBD2, and the lack of DNA leaves this call unchecked. CDR1 and CDR2 (germline): SGHTA, FQGTGA. CDR3 size: 18 residues. CDR3 loop: CASTLRGRDYESYNEQFF. The full variable domain, its missing parts supplied by reference TRBV7-3 and TRBJ2-1, is GAGVSQTPSNKVTEKGKYVELRCDPISGHTALYWYRQSLGQGPEFLIYFQGTGAADDSGLPNDRFFAVRPEGSVSTLKIQRTERGDSAVYLCASTLRGRDYESYNEQFFGPGTRLTVL.

This chain links TRBV7-9 with TRBJ1-1; TCRdb picks TRBD1, but there is no DNA to check that call. In germline, CDR1 is SEHNR, CDR2 FQNEAQ (reference sequence). The CDR3 spans 15 residues. CDR3 loop: CASSSFDRHWTEAFF.

The chain combines TRBV13 with TRBJ2-1. Germline CDR1 and CDR2: PRHDT and FYEKMQ (reference sequence). The CDR3 covers 15 residues. The CDR3 spells CASSLGPSSYNEQFF.

This chain links TRBV6-4 with TRBJ2-2; TCRdb names TRBD1, which stays unverified in the absence of DNA. The CDR3 has 15 residues. CDR1 MRHNA and CDR2 SNTAGT come from the germline V gene. This CDR3 reads CASSDSQGSPGELFF.

The chain joins TRBV28 to TRBJ2-3. This CDR3 region has 16 residues. Germline V CDR1 and CDR2: MDHEN, SYDVKM. CDR3 sequence: CASSLLAGKSTDTQYF.

V usage is TRBV4-1 and J usage is TRBJ2-1; TCRdb designates TRBD2, a call that cannot be tested without DNA. Germline CDR1 and CDR2: MGHRA and YSYEKL. The CDR3 spans 17 residues. CDR3 region: CASSQGLAGGPLNEQFF.

The chain carries TRBV10-3 and TRBJ1-5; TCRdb gives TRBD1 as the D gene, but with no DNA this cannot be confirmed. The germline gives CDR1 ENHRY, CDR2 SYGVKD. CDR3 length: 13 residues. CDR3 sequence reads: CAIKGGASQPQHF.

CDR3 sequence: CASPGTGPYNEQFF. The chain employs TRBV12-3 or TRBV12-4 and TRBJ2-1; TCRdb picks TRBD1, but there is no DNA to check that call. The CDR3 sequence is 14 residues long.

The chain recombines TRBV20-1 with TRBJ1-6; without DNA, the TCRdb call of TRBD1 cannot be checked. Germline lookup yields CDR1 DFQATT and CDR2 SNEGSKA (reference sequence). This CDR3 is built from 16 residues. The CDR3 loop is CSARDDAGTDNSPLHF.

The V call is TRBV28, the J call TRBJ2-3; the TRBD1 assignment by TCRdb is unverifiable without DNA. CDR1 is MDHEN, CDR2 SYDVKM, per germline. The CDR3 contains 15 residues. CDR3 loop: CASRPGQGSTDTQYF.

This chain links TRBV28 with TRBJ2-3. CDR1 is MDHEN, CDR2 SYDVKM, per germline. The CDR3 loop spans 11 amino acids. CDR3 sequence reads: CASSLSDTQYF.